A selection of T cell receptor beta chains follows, all from one sample in a study of cytomegalovirus exposure and HLA in healthy donors. Assay: immunoSEQ multiplex PCR; the TCRdb copy retains only in-frame clones and omits some. The data contain around 150,000 clones, about 64% of them singletons. The sequenced sample consisted of PBMCs. All receptors derive from a man aged 45-65 years in good health and CMV-seronegative. CDR3s include the opening cysteine and the closing phenylalanine or tryptophan. Size is omitted from some rows. Given values are once, few, many or a class for expanded clones.

few	TRBV7-2	TRBJ1-6	CASSLRRDNSPLHF
-	TRBV7-2	TRBJ1-1	CASSFLLQGGNTEAFF
-	TRBV11-2	TRBJ1-5	CASSLDRGNGSNQPQHF
-	TRBV5-5	TRBJ1-4	CASSLEAEKLFF
-	TRBV27	TRBJ2-4	CASSLGYRKNIQYF
-	TRBV6-5	TRBJ1-4	CASSSYRGGEKLFF
-	TRBV27	TRBJ1-2	CASSLSNRGIDGYTF
many	TRBV2	TRBJ1-3	CASSESNSGNTIYF
-	TRBV5-4	TRBJ2-5	CASSPALLKTQYF
-	TRBV6-1	TRBJ2-1	CASTGDRINNEQFF
-	TRBV7-9	TRBJ1-5	CASSPGHNSNQPQHF
-	TRBV28	TRBJ1-5	CASSLGTEGQPQHF
-	TRBV5-4	TRBJ1-2	CASSLDRGLNYGYTF
-	TRBV10-1	TRBJ1-1	CASSEEGRPNTEAFF
-	TRBV6-5	TRBJ1-1	CASSLQLRKGAEAFF
-	TRBV7-8	TRBJ1-2	CASSLGTGPYYGYTF
-	TRBV4-1	TRBJ2-6	CASSRVDRSSGANVLTF
-	TRBV6-5	TRBJ1-2	CASRDRENYGYTF
-	TRBV4-2	TRBJ1-1	CASSQGLGHPTEAFF
-	TRBV20-1	TRBJ2-7	CSARDLKEQYF
-	TRBV6-5	TRBJ1-2	CASSFQTGGYGYTF
few	TRBV7-8	TRBJ1-3	CASSLGPAWTPGTGNTIYF
-	TRBV6-6	TRBJ1-2	CASSYLTGGSAGYTF
-	TRBV7-3	TRBJ2-5	CASSPLSQETQYF
few	TRBV10-2	TRBJ1-6	CASKGQGGNRAYSPLHF